A single sample is the source of the 2 T cell receptor beta chains below, sequenced in a study of post-analysis software for immune sequencing data. Study conclusions and caveats: Patients had higher frequencies than controls of about 5 TRBV segments, including TRBV5-6, TRBV5-1 and TRBV20-1.

cDNA libraries of TCR beta carried unique molecular identifiers. TCRdb reanalysed the PCR reads using MiXCR and keeps one entry per CDR3 protein. Among 700,000 to 900,000 distinct CDR3 sequences listed, around 46% were seen once. Their recognized antigens are unknown. The source material was blood. These receptors were collected from a girl aged 5 to 17 with multiple sclerosis.

This chain joins TRBV3-1 and TRBJ2-1, with D uncertain. The closer fit of TRBJ2-7 to the DNA end suggests the J call may be wrong. This CDR3 region has 10 residues. The germline CDR1 and CDR2 sequences are LGHDT and YNNKEL (reference sequence). The CDR3 bases are TGTGCCAGCAGCCCCGGCGAGCAGTACTTC. Protein product: CASSPGEQYF.

This clonotype was counted a few times. J is TRBJ2-6 and V is TRBV27; D might be TRBD1 (6 bases). The V and J ends lost 5 bases and 0 bases respectively, with 20 bases between them. CDR1 MNHEY and CDR2 SMNVEV come from the germline V gene (reference sequence). This CDR3 contains 19 residues. Here the CDR3 reads CASSNRDTRSLSGANVLTF. In DNA form, the CDR3 reads TGTGCCAGCAGTAACCGGGACACCCGCTCCCTCTCTGGGGCCAACGTCCTGACTTTC.